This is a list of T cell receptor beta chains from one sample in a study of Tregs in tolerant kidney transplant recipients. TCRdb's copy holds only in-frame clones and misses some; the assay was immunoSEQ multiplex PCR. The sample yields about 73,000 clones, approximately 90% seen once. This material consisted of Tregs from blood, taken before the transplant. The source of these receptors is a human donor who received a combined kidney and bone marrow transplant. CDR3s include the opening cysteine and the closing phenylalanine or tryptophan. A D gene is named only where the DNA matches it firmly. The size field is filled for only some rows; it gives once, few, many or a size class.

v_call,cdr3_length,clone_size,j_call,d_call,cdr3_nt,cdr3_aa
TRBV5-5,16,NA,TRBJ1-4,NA,TGTGCCAGCAGCTCCCTACAGGGCGCAACTAATGAAAAACTGTTTTTT,CASSSLQGATNEKLFF
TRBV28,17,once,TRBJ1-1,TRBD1,TGTGCCAGCAGTTCACTCCGACTCTACCTGGACAGGACTGAAGCTTTCTTT,CASSSLRLYLDRTEAFF
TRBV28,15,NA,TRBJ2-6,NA,TGTGCCAGCAGTTTCGGCCTCTCTGGGGCCAACGTCCTGACTTTC,CASSFGLSGANVLTF
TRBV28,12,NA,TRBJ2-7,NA,TGTGCCAGCTGGCAGGGGGGTTACGAGCAGTACTTC,CASWQGGYEQYF
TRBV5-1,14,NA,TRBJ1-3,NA,TGCGCCAGCAGCTTGGGGGGGTCTGGAAACACCATATATTTT,CASSLGGSGNTIYF
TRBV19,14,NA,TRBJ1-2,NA,TGTGCCAGTAGCCTAGCGTACAGCGGAGGTATTACCCTCTTC,CASSLAYSGGITLF
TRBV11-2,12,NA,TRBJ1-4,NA,TGTGCCAGCAGCTTAGAGGGGTCAAAACTGTTTTTT,CASSLEGSKLFF
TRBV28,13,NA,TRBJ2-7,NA,TGTGCCAGCCTCGCCGGCAGGGGCCACGAGCAGTACTTC,CASLAGRGHEQYF
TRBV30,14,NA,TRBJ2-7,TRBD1,TGTGCCTGGAGTCCGGGACAGAAGACCTACGAGCAGTACTTC,CAWSPGQKTYEQYF
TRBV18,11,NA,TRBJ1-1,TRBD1,TGTGCCAGCTCCGGGACAGTTGAAGCTTTCTTT,CASSGTVEAFF